The clone carrying this T cell receptor beta chain was observed once. Its matching antigen is unknown. Time point indicated: sample taken at primary tumor resection. Frozen PBMC, nontumor lung or tumor provided whole RNA, which was sequenced unsorted. Trimming cost V 3 bases and J 0 bases; bases outside gene matches: 9. Germline CDR1 is SGHRS and CDR2 is YFSETQ. The CDR3 covers 16 residues. The data belong to a study of spatial heterogeneity in lung cancer. Study summary: Alpha-chain sequences were detected in numbers that were consistently lower than beta-chain sequences.

The presence of a unique molecular identifier marked each TCR cDNA molecule. MiXCR, run by TCRdb on the 5' RACE reads, gives a single entry per CDR3 protein. The sample holds over 75,000 distinct CDR3 sequences, approximately 18% seen once. Findings of the study overall: There were more appearances of ubiquitous expanded tumor TCRs in blood at resection than at follow-up.

The chain links TRBV5-1 to TRBJ2-7; 7 bases map to TRBD2. The clonotype originates from a male donor with early-stage non-small cell lung cancer. This specimen was PBMCs, taken at surgery. CDR3 region: CASSWASGYTSYEQYF. CDR3 sequence (DNA): TGCGCCAGCAGCTGGGCTAGCGGCTATACCTCCTACGAGCAGTACTTC.